Sequencing of this TCR beta chain was carried out in a study of blood T cell repertoires in COVID-19. CDR3 length: 13 residues. With V trimmed by 7 bases and J by 5 bases, 5 bases remained unmatched. Looked up from germline, CDR1 is MNHEY and CDR2 is SVGAGI. Source study methods: Estimation of nucleated cell counts relied on the amplification of reference gene primers. Only in-frame clones appear in the TCRdb table, and some are missing; sequencing was by immunoSEQ multiplex PCR. D and trimming were read from the DNA, whereas the V and J calls and clone size are those reported in that table. The table lists fewer than 50,000 clones, roughly 73% of them singletons, with around 59% in the top ten.

Specimen: peripheral blood. This chain joins TRBV6-5 and TRBJ2-5; TRBD1 matches at 9 bases. The receptor's source is an elderly man with acute or convalescent COVID-19. Written as DNA, the CDR3 is TGTGCCAGCAACAGGGGGCGCGGGGAGACCCAGTACTTC. As protein: CASNRGRGETQYF.